This T cell receptor beta chain is from a study of blood T cell repertoires in COVID-19. Overall study context: Acute and convalescent COVID-19 specimens originated in the United States, Italy and Spain. T cells, B-cell-depleted T cells, or PBMCs supplied cDNA or gDNA.

Only a few counts were recorded for this clone. The length of the CDR3 is 14 residues. Germline-derived CDR1 and CDR2 are MNHNS and SASEGT. The V gene lost 3 bases and the J gene lost 2 bases, with 9 bases spanning the gap. Authors' data handling: Estimation of nucleated cell counts was performed using reference gene primer amplification. Some clones are missing from TCRdb's copy, which holds only in-frame ones; the method was immunoSEQ multiplex PCR. V, J and clone size derive from that table, while D and trimming were established from the DNA sequence. The data show some 14,000 clones, with around 83% seen just once and roughly 32% held by the top ten.

The chain couples TRBV6-1 to TRBJ2-3; D gene uncertain. Sequenced input: peripheral blood. This receptor was taken from a man in his fifties or sixties with active COVID-19. The CDR3 DNA reads as TGTGCCAGCAGTGACGGCGTAGCCACAGATACGCAGTATTTT. Translation gives CASSDGVATDTQYF.